This is a list of T cell receptor beta chains from one sample in a study of T and B cells in COVID-19 patients. TCRdb reprocessed the multiplex PCR reads via MiXCR and lists one record per CDR3 protein. The sample contains roughly 15,000 distinct CDR3 sequences, around 28% of which appear only once. The material sequenced was blood. Receptor source: a human donor who had recovered from COVID-19. Both conserved end residues are part of each CDR3. The D gene is left open where the match is weak. The size field is filled for only some rows; it gives once, few, many or a size class.

V	size	J	D	DNA	CDR3
TRBV20-1	NA	TRBJ2-5	NA	TGCAGTGCTGTAGGAGGGGGCAAAGAGACCCAGTACTTC	CSAVGGGKETQYF
TRBV5-3	NA	TRBJ2-3	NA	TGCGCCAGCAGCCTTAGCACAGATACGCAGTATTTT	CASSLSTDTQYF
TRBV15	many	TRBJ1-6	TRBD1	TGTGCCACCAGCAGGACAGGGGAAGTTTCACCCCTCCACTTT	CATSRTGEVSPLHF
TRBV19	NA	TRBJ2-7	TRBD1	TGTGCCAGTAGTGCTCGGGACAGGCCCTCCTACTACGAGCAGTACTTC	CASSARDRPSYYEQYF
TRBV5-5	medium-sized	TRBJ2-5	TRBD2	TGTGCCAGCAGCTTGGAGGGAGGGTGGGAGACCCAGTACTTC	CASSLEGGWETQYF
TRBV20-1	NA	TRBJ2-4	TRBD2	TGCAGTGCTAGATGGGGGGGGAAAAACATTCAGTACTTC	CSARWGGKNIQYF
TRBV10-1	NA	TRBJ2-1	NA	TGCGCCAGCAGCCGCGGACCCTACAATGAGCAGTTCTTC	CASSRGPYNEQFF
TRBV7-2	NA	TRBJ2-1	NA	TGTGCCAGCAGCTTAGCGGGGGGCGCTAAGAATGAGCAGTTCTTC	CASSLAGGAKNEQFF
TRBV15	NA	TRBJ2-1	NA	TGTGCCACCGCAGACGGGGTCTCCTACAATGAGCAGTTCTTC	CATADGVSYNEQFF
TRBV20-1	NA	TRBJ2-7	NA	TGCAGTGCTAGGGCTAGCTCCCGTCCCGAGCAGTACTTC	CSARASSRPEQYF
TRBV5-4	NA	TRBJ2-3	NA	TGTGCCAGCAGCGTGGGACCCAATTCAGATACGCAGTATTTT	CASSVGPNSDTQYF
TRBV6-5	medium-sized	TRBJ2-1	NA	TGTGCCAGCAGTCGAACGGGAGCCAATGAGCAGTTCTTC	CASSRTGANEQFF
TRBV6-2/TRBV6-3	many	TRBJ2-7	TRBD1	TGTGCCAGCAGTATCCCCCCCGGGACAGGGAACCACGAGCAGTACTTC	CASSIPPGTGNHEQYF
TRBV30	NA	TRBJ2-5	TRBD2	TGTGCCTGGAGTGTACTAGCGGGTGGAGAGACCCAGTACTTC	CAWSVLAGGETQYF
TRBV4-3	few	TRBJ2-7	NA	TGCGCCAGCAGCCCGGAACGGGAGCTCACCTACGAGCAGTACTTC	CASSPERELTYEQYF
TRBV29-1	medium-sized	TRBJ2-1	TRBD1	TGCAGCGCAGGACAGGGGCCCCCCCGAATGGAGTTCTTC	CSAGQGPPRMEFF
TRBV6-1	NA	TRBJ2-3	NA	TGTGCCAGCAGTGAAGGTTTTAGCGGTCGACCCACAGATACGCAGTATTTT	CASSEGFSGRPTDTQYF
TRBV28	NA	TRBJ2-6	NA	TGTGCCAGCGGGGACCCGAGGACCTCTGGGGCCAACGTCCTGACTTTC	CASGDPRTSGANVLTF
TRBV12-3/TRBV12-4	NA	TRBJ1-1	NA	TGTGCCAGCAGTTTTGAGGTTGGGAGAACGAACACTGAAGCTTTCTTT	CASSFEVGRTNTEAFF
TRBV12-3/TRBV12-4	few	TRBJ1-2	NA	TGTGCCAGCAGTTTAACTCGAGACTATGGCTACACCTTC	CASSLTRDYGYTF
TRBV5-1	few	TRBJ2-1	NA	TGCGCCAGCAGCTTAGGACCCAAGAAGTCCAATGAGCAGTTCTTC	CASSLGPKKSNEQFF
TRBV5-3	once	TRBJ2-5	NA	TGTGCCAGAACCCTAGGGGAGCATTTCCAAGAGACCCAGTACTTC	CARTLGEHFQETQYF
TRBV6-5	many	TRBJ2-2	NA	TGTGCCAGCAGGTGGGGGAACACCGGGGAGCTGTTTTTT	CASRWGNTGELFF
TRBV6-2/TRBV6-3	few	TRBJ2-1	NA	TGTGCCAGCAGTTACGGGGTCGGTGAGCAGTTCTTC	CASSYGVGEQFF
TRBV29-1	medium-sized	TRBJ1-1	NA	TGCAGCGTTGAATCCGGCAGGATAGGAACTGAAGCTTTCTTT	CSVESGRIGTEAFF
TRBV7-9	NA	TRBJ2-1	NA	TGTGCCAGCGTACCTCTACCGCCTCGGTCCTACAATGTGCAGTTCTTC	CASVPLPPRSYNVQFF
TRBV12-3/TRBV12-4	NA	TRBJ2-1	NA	TGTGCCAGCAACGGGGGCCCTTACCCGTACAATGAGCAGTTCTTC	CASNGGPYPYNEQFF
TRBV6-5	many	TRBJ1-1	TRBD1	TGTGCCAGCCGTACCGCGGGACAGTTCTACCGGAACACTGAAGCTTTCTTT	CASRTAGQFYRNTEAFF
TRBV5-6	medium-sized	TRBJ2-2	NA	TGTGCCAGCAGCCCAATGGCTACACAAAGGGAGGAGCTGTTTTTT	CASSPMATQREELFF
TRBV29-1	many	TRBJ1-2	NA	TGCAGCGTCTACTGGTACTATGGCTACACCTTC	CSVYWYYGYTF